This T cell receptor beta chain was observed in a study of naive and memory T cell subsets. The beta constant-region primer was an equimolar mix of two oligonucleotides covering TRBC1 and TRBC2. TCRdb processed the UMI-ligation and nested PCR reads anew with MiXCR; each CDR3 protein has one entry. The sample carries over 75,000 distinct CDR3 sequences, around 14% recorded once. Study results and limitations: The power law exponent of TCR abundance differed between naive and memory cells.

The CDR3 contains 13 residues. Germline V gene data show CDR1 as LGHNT and CDR2 as FRNRAP. Trimming cost V 6 bases and J 7 bases; bases outside gene matches: 4. About this clonotype itself: Its antigen is unidentified.

V usage is TRBV12-5 and J usage is TRBJ2-1; the match to TRBD2 covers 9 bases. Sequenced input: central memory CD4+ T cells from blood. The clonotype comes from a human donor in good health. CDR3 bases: TGTGCTAGTGGGGCTAGCGGGACTAATGAGCAGTTCTTC. Its protein product is CASGASGTNEQFF.